This T cell receptor beta chain came from a study of blood T cells in healthy people across ages. Around 10 milliliters of peripheral blood were drawn from each donor. Study outcomes and limitations: Diversity estimates from one million T cells were considered underestimates.

A sample-barcoded 5' primer and a J-beta primer mix were used in a second PCR of roughly 6 to 11 cycles. From the 5' RACE reads, TCRdb called clonotypes with MiXCR, one entry per CDR3 protein. The sample has approximately 800,000 distinct CDR3 sequences, about 45% seen once; the top ten hold around 18%. This clonotype was counted many times. Its antigen remains unidentified. The TCR originated in an older man in good health. Source material: blood.

In nucleotides, the CDR3 is TGCGCCAGCAGCCAAGAGGGGACCACAGGGGAGCAGTTCTTC. It yields the protein CASSQEGTTGEQFF. This chain links TRBV4-3 with TRBJ2-1; TRBD1 might be the D (6 bases). The CDR3 runs 14 residues. The V gene's germline CDR1 is LGHNA and CDR2 YSLEER. V gave up 0 bases and J gave up 10 bases, with 13 bases separating them.